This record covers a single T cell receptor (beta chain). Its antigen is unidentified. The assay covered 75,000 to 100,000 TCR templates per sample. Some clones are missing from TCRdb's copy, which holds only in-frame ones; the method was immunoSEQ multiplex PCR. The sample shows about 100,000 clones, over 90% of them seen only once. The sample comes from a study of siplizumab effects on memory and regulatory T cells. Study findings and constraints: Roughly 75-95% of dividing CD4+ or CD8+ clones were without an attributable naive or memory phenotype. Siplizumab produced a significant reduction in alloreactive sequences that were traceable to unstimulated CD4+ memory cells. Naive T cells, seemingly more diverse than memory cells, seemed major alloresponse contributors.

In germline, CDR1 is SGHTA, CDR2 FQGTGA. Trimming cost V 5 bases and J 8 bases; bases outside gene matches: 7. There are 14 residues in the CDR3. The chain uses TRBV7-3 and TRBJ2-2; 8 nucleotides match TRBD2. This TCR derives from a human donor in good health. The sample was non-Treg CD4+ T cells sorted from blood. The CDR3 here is CASSPQLAAGELFF. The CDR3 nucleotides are TGTGCCAGCAGCCCGCAACTAGCGGCGGGGGAGCTGTTTTTT.